The T cell receptor (beta chain) described here comes from a study of B cell selection in AIRE deficiency. Regarding the study as a whole: Of roughly 3,400 shared Treg TCRbeta sequences, under 40% were healthy-donor-only and 7% to 9.5% patient-only. AIRE-deficient Tconv and Treg repertoires matched healthy donors in TCRBV, CDR3 length, diversity.

For this clone: Its antigen is as yet unknown.

Method: immunoSEQ multiplex PCR; TCRdb's copy keeps in-frame clones and lacks some. Among under 30,000 clones listed, roughly 95% were seen once. Conventional CD4 T cells were sorted as CD4+CD127+ cells. This CDR3 is 18 amino acids long. V was shortened by 0 bases and J by 5 bases, with 23 bases between the two germline ends. This chain uses TRBV5-3 with TRBJ1-1; TRBD1 is a possible D gene (5 bases). TRBV5-3 is noted as an ORF with a role that remains uncertain. Sequencing was performed on CD4+CD127+ conventional T cells sorted from PBMCs. This sequence was found in a human donor in good health. CDR3 loop: CARSLEGERGRTRTEAFF. The CDR3 nucleotides read TGTGCCAGAAGCTTGGAAGGGGAGAGGGGCCGAACGAGAACTGAAGCTTTCTTT.